This T cell receptor (beta chain) appears in the sequencing data of a study of blood T cell repertoires in COVID-19 (dated by TCRdb to 2018 to 2020). For the study in its entirety: Samples covering the acute and convalescent phases of COVID-19 were provided by collaborators in the United States, Italy and Spain. Where available, HLA class I and class II types were obtained from metadata supplied by the sample provider rather than from assay-based typing. The material from the prospective study consisted of cDNA or gDNA derived from T cells, B-cell-depleted T cells, or PBMCs. The repertoires were made available in a free public database intended to serve as a resource for research on the immune response to SARS-CoV-2. Samples came from the ongoing ImmuneRACE study (first 160 participants) plus 1,254 subjects from 6 global collaborators. Deeply sampled blood TCRbeta repertoires from subjects exposed to, actively infected with, or recovered from COVID-19 were included in the dataset. A de-identified subject ID, COVID-19 status, age in years and sex were almost always included in the sample metadata.

About this clone itself: It has no known antigen specificity. Nothing much larger sits one base from this clone, and base qualities are not available.

On the study overall, not on this receptor specifically: Clinical and demographic metadata were provided uncurated, with the amount varying by source and participant.

The collaborating institutions used their own protocols to collect whole blood in K2EDTA tubes. For TCRbeta analysis, collaborators shipped samples in one of three forms: frozen whole blood, isolated PBMCs, or DNA extracted from either of those sample types. The immunoSEQ Assay, a bias-controlled multiplex PCR, was used to amplify TCRbeta CDR3 regions from genomic DNA. In the source study's methods: Within the assay, amplification of reference gene primers was used to estimate how many nucleated cells each sample contained. Sequence reads were collapsed and filtered to measure the absolute abundance of every unique TCRbeta CDR3 rearrangement. For each sample, productive Simpson clonality was calculated by taking the square root of Simpson's diversity index across productive rearrangements. TCRdb limited this immuneACCESS table to in-frame rearrangements with V and J called. A share of clones is missing; checked studies link under half to unresolved V genes, and the rest is unexplained. V and J calls and clone size are given by that table; D and trimming were obtained from the DNA. The sample table lists about 100,000 clones, 80% of them with a count of one. 9% to 13% of the sample is held by the ten biggest clonotypes.

The sample consisted of peripheral blood. The sequence came from a woman aged 65 to 85 with acute or convalescent COVID-19.

The DNA sequence reads TGTGCCAGCAGTTTTCCAGGGATGAATTCACCCCTCCACTTT. This gives the protein CASSFPGMNSPLHF. The V and J segments used are TRBV27 and TRBJ1-6; matching of 5 bases hints at TRBD1 as the D gene. Reading from cysteine to phenylalanine, the CDR3 counts 14 amino acids. The kept DNA is CDR3 alone, 42 bases in frame from the first base. V was cut back by 3 bases and J by 7 bases, leaving a gap of 10 bases between them. From a lookup of the germline V gene (reference sequence), CDR1 and CDR2 are MNHEY and SMNVEV.